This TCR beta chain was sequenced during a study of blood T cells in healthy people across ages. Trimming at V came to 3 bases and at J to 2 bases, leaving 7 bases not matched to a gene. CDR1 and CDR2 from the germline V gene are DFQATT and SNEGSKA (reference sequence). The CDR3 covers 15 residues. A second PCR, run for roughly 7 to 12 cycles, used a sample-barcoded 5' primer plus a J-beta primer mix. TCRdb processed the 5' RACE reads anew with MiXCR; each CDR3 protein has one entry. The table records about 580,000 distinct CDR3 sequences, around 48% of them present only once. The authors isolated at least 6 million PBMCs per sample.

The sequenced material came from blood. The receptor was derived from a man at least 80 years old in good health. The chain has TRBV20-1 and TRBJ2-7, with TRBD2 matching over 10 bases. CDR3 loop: CSASRLAGDTYEQYF. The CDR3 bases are TGCAGTGCTAGTCGGCTAGCGGGAGATACCTACGAGCAGTACTTC.